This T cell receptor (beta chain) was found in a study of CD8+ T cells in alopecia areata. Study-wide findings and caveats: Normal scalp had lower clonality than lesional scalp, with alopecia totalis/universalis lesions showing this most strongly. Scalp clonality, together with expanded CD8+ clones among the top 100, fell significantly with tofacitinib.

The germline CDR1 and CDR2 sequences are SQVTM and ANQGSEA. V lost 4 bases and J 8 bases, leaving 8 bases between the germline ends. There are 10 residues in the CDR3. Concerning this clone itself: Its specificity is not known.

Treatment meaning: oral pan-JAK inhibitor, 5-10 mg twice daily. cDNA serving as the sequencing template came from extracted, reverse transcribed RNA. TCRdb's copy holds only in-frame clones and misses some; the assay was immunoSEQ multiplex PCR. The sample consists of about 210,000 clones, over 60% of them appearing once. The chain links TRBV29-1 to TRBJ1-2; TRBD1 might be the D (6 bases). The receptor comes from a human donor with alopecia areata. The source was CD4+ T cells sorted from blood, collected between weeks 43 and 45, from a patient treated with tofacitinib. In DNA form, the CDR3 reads TGCAGCGTTGCAGGGGAAGGCTACACCTTC. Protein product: CSVAGEGYTF.